Following are 17 T cell receptor beta chains from one sample sequenced in a study of T cell clonality in common variable immunodeficiency. Clones were read by immunoSEQ multiplex PCR, and TCRdb kept only the in-frame ones, dropping some. This sample carries approximately 81,000 clones, none of them present only once. Sequenced sample: peripheral blood mononuclear cells. All receptors derive from a person between 18 and 69 years old in good health.

This clone showed up many times. The read ends 3 residues early relative to the CDR3; the germline J gene fills the gap. The V and J genes are TRBV29-1 and TRBJ2-3; D is undetermined. V was trimmed by 8 bases and J by 4 bases, leaving 16 bases between them. Germline CDR1 and CDR2: SQVTM and ANQGSEA. The CDR3 totals 13 residues. The CDR3 bases that were read are TGCAGCCTGGGCACCCGCTGGGCAGATACG. This gives the protein CSLGTRWADT. The CDR3 in full is CSLGTRWADTQYF.

This clone has a count of ten or more. The CDR3 end is not reached by the read, which stops 3 residues before it; the germline J gene fills it in. The rearrangement links TRBV7-2 to TRBJ2-3, with 9 bases identical to TRBD2. Per germline, CDR1 SGHTA and CDR2 FQGNSA. The CDR3 is made up of 15 amino acids. V shed 4 bases, J shed 3 bases, and the junction held 5 bases outside the gene matches. The CDR3 sequence: CASSSNSGRTDTQYF. CDR3 DNA (partial): TGTGCCAGCAGCTCAAATAGCGGGAGAACAGATACG.

This clone was recorded at least ten times. Its ends do not fully match the called genes, so a read error is possible. The read stops 3 residues short of the end of the CDR3; the missing end is completed from the germline J gene. This sequence joins TRBV4-2 and TRBJ2-3; 12 bases line up with TRBD2. This CDR3 has 16 residues. Germline V lookup: CDR1 LGHNA, CDR2 YNFKEQ. The CDR3 is CASSQATSGGADTQYF. CDR3 DNA, as far as it was read: TGCGCCAGCAGCCAAGCGACTAGCGGGGGAGCAGATACG.

This clone has a count of ten or more. A read error may account for a junction end that differs from germline. The sequenced fragment ends 3 residues before the CDR3 boundary, so the rest is inferred from the germline J gene. The chain uses TRBV4-2 and TRBJ1-4; D might be TRBD1 (6 bases). The CDR3 has 15 residues. Germline V gene sequence: CDR1 LGHNA, CDR2 YNFKEQ. The sequenced CDR3 bases are TGCGCCAGCAGCCAAGGAGTTGGACAGCACACCAAA. As protein: CASSQGVGQHTK. The entire CDR3 reads CASSQGVGQHTKLFF.

Ten or more counts support this clone. The CDR3 end falls 3 residues outside the read, so it is completed with the germline J gene. The chain uses TRBV11-2 and TRBJ2-2; no reliable D call. CDR3 size: 15 residues. Trimming removed 3 bases at V and 6 bases at J, with 14 bases between. CDR1 and CDR2 from the germline V gene are SGHAT and FQNNGV. The CDR3 bases that were read are TGTGCCAGCAGCTTGGCCTGGCAAAGCGCCGGGGAG. Amino acid sequence: CASSLAWQSAGE. The entire CDR3 sequence reads CASSLAWQSAGELFF.

This clone was counted ten times or more. The read finishes 3 residues shy of the CDR3 end, and the germline J gene is used to complete it. V usage is TRBV4-1 and J usage is TRBJ1-1; 7 bases align to TRBD1. CDR1 and CDR2 from the germline V gene are MGHRA and YSYEKL. The CDR3 totals 16 residues. J lost 1 base, V lost 3 bases, and 8 bases had no gene match. CDR3 amino acids: CASSHPTGTANTEAFF. CDR3 DNA (partial): TGCGCCAGCAGCCATCCAACCGGGACAGCGAACACTGAA.

This clone was observed many times. CDR3 DNA, as far as it was read: TGTGCCAGCAGCTCTAGCGGGAGTGAG. It encodes CASSSSGSE. Given in full, the CDR3 is CASSSSGSEQFF. This rearrangement joins TRBV7-3 to TRBJ2-1, with 10 bases that match TRBD2. The read ends 3 residues early relative to the CDR3; the germline J gene fills the gap. With V trimmed by 4 bases and J by 9 bases, 0 bases remained unmatched. The CDR3 extends over 12 amino acids. Germline values: CDR1 SGHTA, CDR2 FQGTGA.

This clone was observed at least ten times. The CDR3 end falls 3 residues outside the read, so it is completed with the germline J gene. The chain combines TRBV7-6 with TRBJ2-1, with D tentatively TRBD2 (5 bases). Germline values: CDR1 SGHVS, CDR2 FNYEAQ. Trimming took 5 bases from V and 5 from J, leaving 10 bases between them. The CDR3 runs 13 residues. Partial CDR3 DNA: TGTGCCAGCAGCACTGTGAGGGACAATGAG. Translating gives CASSTVRDNE. The full CDR3 is CASSTVRDNEQFF.

This clone appeared many times. CDR3 protein: CASSRATGGYEQYF. The sequenced CDR3 bases are TGTGCCAGCAGCCGCGCGACAGGGGGCTACGAG. The V and J genes are TRBV5-5 and TRBJ2-7; TRBD1 agrees at 9 bases. Sequencing ends 3 residues short of the CDR3 end; the germline J gene provides the rest. Germline V lookup: CDR1 SGHKS, CDR2 YYEKEE (reference sequence). V was pared by 4 bases and J by 3 bases, with 5 bases of the junction left unmatched. The CDR3 runs 14 residues.

At least ten counts were recorded for this clone. Sequencing ends 3 residues short of the CDR3 end; the germline J gene provides the rest. This chain uses TRBV6-4 with TRBJ2-3; 8 bases fit TRBD2. The germline gives CDR1 MRHNA, CDR2 SNTAGT. After removal of 6 bases from V and 0 bases from J, the junction contained 5 bases not matched to a gene. CDR3 length equals 15 residues. CDR3 bases read: TGTGCCAGCAGCCGGGGGGGTGCTAGCACAGATACG. Its protein product is CASSRGGASTDT. The CDR3 as a whole reads CASSRGGASTDTQYF.

This clone came up many times. The DNA ends 3 residues before the CDR3 does, and the rest of the CDR3 is filled in from the germline J gene. V and J are TRBV6-2 or TRBV6-3 and TRBJ2-3; D is unresolved. CDR1 is MNHEY and CDR2 is SVGEGT in the germline V gene. Trimming took off 5 bases at V and 4 bases at J, with 10 bases between the two ends. The CDR3 is 13 residues long. The CDR3 loop reads CASSRARADTQYF. The CDR3 bases that were read are TGTGCCAGCAGTCGAGCTCGGGCAGATACG.

This clone was observed at least ten times. Read coverage stops 3 residues before the CDR3 terminus; the germline J gene supplies the remainder. The chain carries TRBV9 and TRBJ2-1; 14 bases agree with TRBD2. After removal of 0 bases from V and 8 bases from J, the junction contained 7 bases not matched to a gene. Germline CDR1 SGDLS, CDR2 YYNGEE. The length of the CDR3 is 17 residues. CDR3 DNA, as far as it was read: TGTGCCAGCAGCGTAGGACTAGCGGGAGGGCCGGGGGATGAG. It translates to CASSVGLAGGPGDE. The complete CDR3 sequence is CASSVGLAGGPGDEQFF.

This clone has at least ten counts. The CDR3 end lies 3 residues beyond the end of the read and is filled in from the germline J gene. The chain joins TRBV9 to TRBJ2-5, with 11 bases fitting TRBD2. The CDR3 runs to 14 residues. J gave up 7 bases and V 5 bases, and 7 bases lay outside the gene matches. CDR1 SGDLS and CDR2 YYNGEE come from the germline V gene. The CDR3 sequence is CASRAGLAEGTQYF. The DNA read from the CDR3 is TGTGCCAGCAGGGCGGGACTAGCGGAAGGGACC.

This clone was seen many times. The CDR3 end lies 3 residues beyond the end of the read and is filled in from the germline J gene. The V and J genes are TRBV2 and TRBJ2-1; TRBD2 aligns across 14 bases. This CDR3 contains 16 residues. Germline-derived CDR1 and CDR2 are SNHLY and FYNNEI. After removal of 6 bases from V and 4 bases from J, the junction contained 5 bases not matched to a gene. This CDR3 is CASRTGTSGGYNEQFF. The covered CDR3 bases are TGTGCCAGCAGAACGGGGACTAGCGGGGGATACAATGAG.

This clone was counted many times. The CDR3 goes on 3 residues after the read ends, and that part is filled in from the germline J gene. The chain has TRBV2 and TRBJ2-5, with a weak D call TRBD1 (6 bases). This CDR3 is built from 15 residues. CDR1 and CDR2 from the germline V gene are SNHLY and FYNNEI. The V gene lost 6 bases and the J gene lost 1 base, with 15 bases spanning the gap. The CDR3 bases that were read are TGTGCCAGCAGGATCCTCGACAGGATCCAAGAGACC. Translation: CASRILDRIQET. From start to end, the CDR3 is CASRILDRIQETQYF.

This clone was observed at least ten times. The chain's CDR3 is CASNRLAENYEQYF. Partial CDR3 DNA: TGTGCCAGCAATAGACTAGCAGAAAACTACGAG. V is TRBV28 and J is TRBJ2-7; 7 positions match TRBD2. Sequencing ends 3 residues short of the CDR3 end; the germline J gene provides the rest. Germline CDR1 and CDR2: MDHEN and SYDVKM. This CDR3 contains 14 residues. After removal of 7 bases from V and 3 bases from J, the junction contained 9 bases not matched to a gene.

This clone was picked up many times. The read finishes 3 residues shy of the CDR3 end, and the germline J gene is used to complete it. The chain combines TRBV7-2 with TRBJ1-5, with D unclear. The CDR3 loop spans 15 amino acids. Looked up from germline, CDR1 is SGHTA and CDR2 is FQGNSA. V was cut by 0 bases and J by 7 bases, with 13 bases left in between. CDR3 DNA (partial): TGTGCCAGCAGCTTAGCGCCGACGGCGGGACAGCCC. It codes for CASSLAPTAGQP. The full CDR3 is CASSLAPTAGQPQHF.